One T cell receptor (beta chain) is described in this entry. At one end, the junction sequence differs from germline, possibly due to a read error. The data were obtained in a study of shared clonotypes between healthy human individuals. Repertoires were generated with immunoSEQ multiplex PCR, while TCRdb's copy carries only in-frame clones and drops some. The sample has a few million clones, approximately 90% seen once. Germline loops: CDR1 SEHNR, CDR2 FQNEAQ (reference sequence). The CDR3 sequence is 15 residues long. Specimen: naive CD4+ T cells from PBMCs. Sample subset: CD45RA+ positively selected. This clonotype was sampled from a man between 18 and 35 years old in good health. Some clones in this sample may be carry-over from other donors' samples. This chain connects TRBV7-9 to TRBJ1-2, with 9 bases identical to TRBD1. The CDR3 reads CASRLGPGTGNGYTF. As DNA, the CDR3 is TGTGCCAGCAGATTAGGCCCAGGGACAGGGAATGGCTACACCTTC.